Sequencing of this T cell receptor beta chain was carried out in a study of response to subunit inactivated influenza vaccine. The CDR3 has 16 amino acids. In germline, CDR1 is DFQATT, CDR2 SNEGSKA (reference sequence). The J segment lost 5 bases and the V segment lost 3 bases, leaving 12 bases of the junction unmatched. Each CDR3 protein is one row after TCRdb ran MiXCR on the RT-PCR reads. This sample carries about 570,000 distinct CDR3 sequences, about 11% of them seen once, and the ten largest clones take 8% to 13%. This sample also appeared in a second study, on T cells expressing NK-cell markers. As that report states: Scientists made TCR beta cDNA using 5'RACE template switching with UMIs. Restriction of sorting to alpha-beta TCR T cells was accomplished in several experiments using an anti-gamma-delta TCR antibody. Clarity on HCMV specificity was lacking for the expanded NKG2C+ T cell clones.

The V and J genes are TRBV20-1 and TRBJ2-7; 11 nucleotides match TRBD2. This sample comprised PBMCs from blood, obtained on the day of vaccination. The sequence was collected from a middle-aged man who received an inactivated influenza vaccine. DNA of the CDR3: TGCAGTGCTAGGCCCCACTTAGCGGGAGGGCCCCACGAGCAGTACTTC. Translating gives CSARPHLAGGPHEQYF.